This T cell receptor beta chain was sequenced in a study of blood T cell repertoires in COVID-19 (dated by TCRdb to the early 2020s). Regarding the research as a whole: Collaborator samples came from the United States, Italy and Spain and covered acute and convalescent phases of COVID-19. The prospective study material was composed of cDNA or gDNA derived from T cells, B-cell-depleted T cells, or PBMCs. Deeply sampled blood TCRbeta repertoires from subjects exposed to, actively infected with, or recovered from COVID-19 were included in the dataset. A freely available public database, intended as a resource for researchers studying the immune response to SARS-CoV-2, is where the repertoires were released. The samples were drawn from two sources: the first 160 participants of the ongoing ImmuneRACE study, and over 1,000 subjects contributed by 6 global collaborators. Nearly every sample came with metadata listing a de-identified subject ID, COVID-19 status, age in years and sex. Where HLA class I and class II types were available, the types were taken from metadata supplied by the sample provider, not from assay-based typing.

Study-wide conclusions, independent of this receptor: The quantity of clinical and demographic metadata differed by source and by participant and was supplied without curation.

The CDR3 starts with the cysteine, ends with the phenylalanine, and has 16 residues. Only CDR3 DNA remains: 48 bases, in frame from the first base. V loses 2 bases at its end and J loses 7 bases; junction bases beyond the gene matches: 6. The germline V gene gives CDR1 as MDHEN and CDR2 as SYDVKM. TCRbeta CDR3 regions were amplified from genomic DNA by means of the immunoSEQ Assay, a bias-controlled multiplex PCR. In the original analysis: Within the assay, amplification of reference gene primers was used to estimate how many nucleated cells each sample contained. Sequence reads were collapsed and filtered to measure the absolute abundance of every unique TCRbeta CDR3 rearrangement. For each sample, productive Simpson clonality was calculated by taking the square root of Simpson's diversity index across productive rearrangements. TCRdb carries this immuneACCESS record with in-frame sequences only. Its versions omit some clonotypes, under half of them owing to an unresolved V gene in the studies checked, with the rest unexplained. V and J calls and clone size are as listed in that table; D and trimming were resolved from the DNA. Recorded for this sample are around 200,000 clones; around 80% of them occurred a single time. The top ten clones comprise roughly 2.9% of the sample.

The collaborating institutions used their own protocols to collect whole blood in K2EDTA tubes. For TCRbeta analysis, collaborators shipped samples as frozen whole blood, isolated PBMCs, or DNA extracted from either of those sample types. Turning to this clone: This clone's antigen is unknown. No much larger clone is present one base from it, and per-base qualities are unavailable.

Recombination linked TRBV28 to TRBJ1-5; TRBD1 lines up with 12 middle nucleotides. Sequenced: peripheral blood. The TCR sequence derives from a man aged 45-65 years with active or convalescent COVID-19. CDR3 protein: CASSLPGTGGWQPQHF. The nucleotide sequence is TGTGCCAGCAGTTTACCCGGGACAGGGGGCTGGCAGCCCCAGCATTTT. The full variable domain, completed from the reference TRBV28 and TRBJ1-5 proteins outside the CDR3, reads DVKVTQSSRYLVKRTGEKVFLECVQDMDHENMFWYRQDPGLGLRLIYFSYDVKMKEKGDIPEGYSVSREKKERFSLILESASTNQTSMYLCASSLPGTGGWQPQHFGDGTRLSIL.